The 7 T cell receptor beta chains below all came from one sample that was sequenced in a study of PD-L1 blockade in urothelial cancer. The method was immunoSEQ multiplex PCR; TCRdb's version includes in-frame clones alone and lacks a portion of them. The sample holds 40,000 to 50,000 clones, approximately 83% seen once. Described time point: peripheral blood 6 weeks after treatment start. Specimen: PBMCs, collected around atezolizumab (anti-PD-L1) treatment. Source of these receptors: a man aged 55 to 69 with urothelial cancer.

The CDR3 nucleotides read TGCGCCAGCAGCCAAGATTGGAACCAGGGGTATGGCTACACCTTC. Its protein is CASSQDWNQGYGYTF. V and J are TRBV4-3 and TRBJ1-2; TRBD1 is a possible D gene (6 bases). The CDR3 contains 15 residues. Germline CDR1 is LGHNA and CDR2 is YSLEER. V shed 0 bases and J shed 5 bases, with 13 bases lying between them.

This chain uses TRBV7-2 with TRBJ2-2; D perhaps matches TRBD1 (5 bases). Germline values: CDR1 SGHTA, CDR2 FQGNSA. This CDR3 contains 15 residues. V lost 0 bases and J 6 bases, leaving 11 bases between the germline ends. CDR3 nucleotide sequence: TGTGCCAGCAGCTTAGCGAGAAGGGGATCCGGGGAGCTGTTTTTT. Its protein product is CASSLARRGSGELFF.

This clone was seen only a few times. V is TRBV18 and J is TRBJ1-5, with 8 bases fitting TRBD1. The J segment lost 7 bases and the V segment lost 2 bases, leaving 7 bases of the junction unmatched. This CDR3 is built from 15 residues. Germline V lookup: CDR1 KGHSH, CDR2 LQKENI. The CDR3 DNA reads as TGTGCCAGCTCACCAGACGGCAGGGGGCTACAGCCCCAGCATTTT. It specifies CASSPDGRGLQPQHF.

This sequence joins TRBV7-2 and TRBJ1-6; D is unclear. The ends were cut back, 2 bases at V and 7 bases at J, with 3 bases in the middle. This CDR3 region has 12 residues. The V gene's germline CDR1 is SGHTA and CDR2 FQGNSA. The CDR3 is CASSLSNSPLHF. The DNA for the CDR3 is TGTGCCAGCAGCTTATCGAATTCACCCCTCCACTTT. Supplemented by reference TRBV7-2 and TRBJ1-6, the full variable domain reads GAGVSQSPSNKVTEKGKDVELRCDPISGHTALYWYRQSLGQGLEFLIYFQGNSAPDKSGLPSDRFSAERTGGSVSTLTIQRTQQEDSAVYLCASSLSNSPLHFGNGTRLTVT.

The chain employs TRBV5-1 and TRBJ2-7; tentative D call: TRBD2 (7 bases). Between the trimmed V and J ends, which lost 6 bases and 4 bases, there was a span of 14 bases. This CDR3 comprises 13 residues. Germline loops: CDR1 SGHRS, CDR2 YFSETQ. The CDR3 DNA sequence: TGCGCCAGCATGTTGAGGGGGGGGTACGAGCAGTACTTC. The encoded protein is CASMLRGGYEQYF.

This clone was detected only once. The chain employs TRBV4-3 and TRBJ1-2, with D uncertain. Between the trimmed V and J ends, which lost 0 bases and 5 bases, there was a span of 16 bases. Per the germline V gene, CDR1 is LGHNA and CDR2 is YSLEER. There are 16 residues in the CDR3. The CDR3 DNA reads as TGCGCCAGCAGCCAAGATTCCGATGGCAGGTCATATGGCTACACCTTC. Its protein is CASSQDSDGRSYGYTF.

The CDR3 sequence is CASSVVPAAEEFF. DNA of the CDR3: TGTGCCAGCAGCGTAGTTCCGGCAGCGGAGGAGTTCTTC. The V and J genes are TRBV9 and TRBJ2-1; possible D gene TRBD2, 5 bases. Germline CDR1 is SGDLS and CDR2 is YYNGEE. The CDR3 loop spans 13 amino acids. The germline V and J ends were trimmed by 0 bases and 14 bases, with 15 bases remaining between them.